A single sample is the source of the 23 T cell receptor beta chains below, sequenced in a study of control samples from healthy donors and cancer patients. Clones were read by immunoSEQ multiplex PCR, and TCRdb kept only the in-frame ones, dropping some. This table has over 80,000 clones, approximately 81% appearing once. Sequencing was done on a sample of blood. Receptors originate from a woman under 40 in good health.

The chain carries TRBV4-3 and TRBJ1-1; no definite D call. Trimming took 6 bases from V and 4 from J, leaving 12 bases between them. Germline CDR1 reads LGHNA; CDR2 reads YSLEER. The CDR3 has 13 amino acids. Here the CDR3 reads CASSQILGTEAFF. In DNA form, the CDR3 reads TGCGCCAGCAGTCAAATTTTAGGCACTGAAGCTTTCTTT.

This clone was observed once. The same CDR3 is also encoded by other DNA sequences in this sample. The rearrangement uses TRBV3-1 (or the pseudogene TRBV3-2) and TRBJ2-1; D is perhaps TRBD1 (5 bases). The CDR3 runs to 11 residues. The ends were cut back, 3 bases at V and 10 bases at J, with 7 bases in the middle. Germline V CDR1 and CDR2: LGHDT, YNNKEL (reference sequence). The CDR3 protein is CASSQGREQFF. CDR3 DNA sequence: TGTGCCAGCAGCCAGGGGCGGGAGCAGTTCTTC.

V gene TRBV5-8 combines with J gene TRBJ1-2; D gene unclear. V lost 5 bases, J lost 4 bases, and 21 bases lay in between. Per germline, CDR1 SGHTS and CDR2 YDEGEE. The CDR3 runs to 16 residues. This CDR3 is CASSLEKVGVGYGYTF. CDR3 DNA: TGTGCCAGCAGTTTAGAGAAGGTGGGTGTAGGCTATGGCTACACCTTC.

CDR3 sequence reads: CASSLVASKSDEQYF. The CDR3 DNA sequence: TGTGCCAGCAGCTTAGTGGCCAGTAAGTCGGACGAGCAGTACTTC. The chain carries TRBV7-2 and TRBJ2-7; D unclear. CDR1 and CDR2 from the germline V gene are SGHTA and FQGNSA. Trimming removed 1 base at V and 5 bases at J, with 15 bases between. CDR3 length: 15 residues.

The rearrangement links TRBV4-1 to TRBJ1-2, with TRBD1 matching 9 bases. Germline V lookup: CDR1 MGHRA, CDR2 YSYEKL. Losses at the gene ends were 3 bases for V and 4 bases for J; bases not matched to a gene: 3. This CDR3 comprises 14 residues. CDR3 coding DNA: TGCGCCAGCAGCCAGGACAGGGGTAGCTATGGCTACACCTTC. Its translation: CASSQDRGSYGYTF.

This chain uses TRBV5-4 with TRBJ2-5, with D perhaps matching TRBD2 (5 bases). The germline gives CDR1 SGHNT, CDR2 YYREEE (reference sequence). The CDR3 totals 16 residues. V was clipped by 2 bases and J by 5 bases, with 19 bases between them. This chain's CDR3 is CASSLREKAGIETQYF. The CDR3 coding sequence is TGTGCCAGCAGCTTAAGGGAGAAGGCAGGAATCGAGACCCAGTACTTC.

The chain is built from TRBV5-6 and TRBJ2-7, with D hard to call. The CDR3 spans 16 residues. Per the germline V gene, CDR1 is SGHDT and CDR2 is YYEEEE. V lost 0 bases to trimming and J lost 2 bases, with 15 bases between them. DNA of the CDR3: TGTGCCAGCAGCTTGGCGGCCAGGTTGAACGCCTACGAGCAGTACTTC. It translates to CASSLAARLNAYEQYF.

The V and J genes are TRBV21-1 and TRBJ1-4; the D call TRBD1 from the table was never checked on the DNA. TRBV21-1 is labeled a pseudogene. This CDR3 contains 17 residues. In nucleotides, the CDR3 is TGTGCCAGCAGCAAAGGGCTTGGAAGGGGGAGTAATGAAAAACTGTTTTTT. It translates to CASSKGLGRGSNEKLFF.

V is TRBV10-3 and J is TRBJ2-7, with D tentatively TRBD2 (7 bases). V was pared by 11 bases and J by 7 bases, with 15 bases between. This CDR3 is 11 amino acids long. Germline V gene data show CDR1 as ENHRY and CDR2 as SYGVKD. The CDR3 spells CAAGGPGEQYF. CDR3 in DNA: TGTGCCGCCGGGGGGCCTGGGGAGCAGTACTTC.

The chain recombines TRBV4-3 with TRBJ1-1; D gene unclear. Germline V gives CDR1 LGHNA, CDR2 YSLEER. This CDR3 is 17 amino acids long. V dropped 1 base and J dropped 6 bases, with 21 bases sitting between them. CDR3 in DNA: TGCGCCAGCAGCCAAGGCTCGTTGGGGTTCGGGAGCGCTGAAGCTTTCTTT. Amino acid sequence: CASSQGSLGFGSAEAFF.

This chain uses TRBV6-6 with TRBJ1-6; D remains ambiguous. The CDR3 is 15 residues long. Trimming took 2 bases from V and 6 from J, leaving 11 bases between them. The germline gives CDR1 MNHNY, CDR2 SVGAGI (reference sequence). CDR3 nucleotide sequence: TGTGCCAGCAGTTACCGGACGGCTTTTAATTCACCCCTCCACTTT. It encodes CASSYRTAFNSPLHF.

Here the CDR3 reads CASSSSDYEQYF. CDR3 coding DNA: TGTGCCAGCAGCTCATCTGACTACGAGCAGTACTTC. This chain uses TRBV7-8 with TRBJ2-7; D gene ambiguous. This CDR3 is 12 amino acids long. Trimming left V 4 bases short and J 3 bases short, with 7 bases between. Germline values: CDR1 SGHVS, CDR2 FQNEAQ.

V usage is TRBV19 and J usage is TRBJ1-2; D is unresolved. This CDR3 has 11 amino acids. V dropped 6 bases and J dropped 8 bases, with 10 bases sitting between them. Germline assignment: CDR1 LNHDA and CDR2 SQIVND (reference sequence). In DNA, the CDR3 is TGTGCCAGTAGCGGACTGGAGGGCTACACCTTC. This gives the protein CASSGLEGYTF.

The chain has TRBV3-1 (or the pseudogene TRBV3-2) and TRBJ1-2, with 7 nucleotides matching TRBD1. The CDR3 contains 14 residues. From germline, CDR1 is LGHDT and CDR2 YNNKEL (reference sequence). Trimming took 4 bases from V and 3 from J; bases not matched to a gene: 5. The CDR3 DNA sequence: TGTGCCAGCAGCCCGCGGACAGGATACTATGGCTACACCTTC. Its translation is CASSPRTGYYGYTF.

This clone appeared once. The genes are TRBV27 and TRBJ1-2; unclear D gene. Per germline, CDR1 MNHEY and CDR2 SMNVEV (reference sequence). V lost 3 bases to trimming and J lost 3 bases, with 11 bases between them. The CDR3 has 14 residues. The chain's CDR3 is CASSFQAEYYGYTF. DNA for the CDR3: TGTGCCAGCAGTTTCCAAGCGGAGTACTATGGCTACACCTTC.

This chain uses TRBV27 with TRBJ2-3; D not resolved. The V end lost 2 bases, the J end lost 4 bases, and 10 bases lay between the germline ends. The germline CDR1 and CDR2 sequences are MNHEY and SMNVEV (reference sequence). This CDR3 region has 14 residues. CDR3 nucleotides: TGTGCCAGCAGTTTAGGAGACTCCTCAGATACGCAGTATTTT. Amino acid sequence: CASSLGDSSDTQYF.

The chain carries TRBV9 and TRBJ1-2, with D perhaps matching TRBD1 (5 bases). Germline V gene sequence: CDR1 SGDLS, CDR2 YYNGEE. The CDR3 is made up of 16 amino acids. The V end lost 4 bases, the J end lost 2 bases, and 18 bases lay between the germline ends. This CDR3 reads CASSFSSGTANYGYTF. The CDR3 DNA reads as TGTGCCAGCAGCTTCTCCTCCGGGACCGCGAACTATGGCTACACCTTC.

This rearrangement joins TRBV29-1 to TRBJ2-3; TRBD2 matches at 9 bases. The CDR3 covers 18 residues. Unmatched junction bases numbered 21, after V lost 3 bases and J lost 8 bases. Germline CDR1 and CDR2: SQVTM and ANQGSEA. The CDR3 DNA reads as TGCAGCGTTGAGGTGGCTAGCGGGGACCTTCAAGGTGGGCGTACGCAGTATTTT. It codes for CSVEVASGDLQGGRTQYF.

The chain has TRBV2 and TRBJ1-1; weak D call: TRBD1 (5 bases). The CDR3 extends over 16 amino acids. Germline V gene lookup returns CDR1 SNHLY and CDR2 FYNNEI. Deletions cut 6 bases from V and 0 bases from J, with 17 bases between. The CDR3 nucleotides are TGTGCCAGCAGGTCTGACCTCGGGGGATTGAACACTGAAGCTTTCTTT. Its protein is CASRSDLGGLNTEAFF.

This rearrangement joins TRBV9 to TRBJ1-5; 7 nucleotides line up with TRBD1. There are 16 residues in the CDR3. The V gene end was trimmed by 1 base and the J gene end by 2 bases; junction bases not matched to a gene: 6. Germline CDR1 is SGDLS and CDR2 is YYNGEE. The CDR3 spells CASSVYRGTGNQPQHF. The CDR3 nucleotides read TGTGCCAGCAGCGTATACAGGGGAACGGGCAATCAGCCCCAGCATTTT.

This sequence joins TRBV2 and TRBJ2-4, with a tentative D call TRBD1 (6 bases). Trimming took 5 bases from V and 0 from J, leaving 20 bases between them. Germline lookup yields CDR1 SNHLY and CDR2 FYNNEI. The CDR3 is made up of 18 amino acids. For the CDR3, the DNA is TGTGCCAGCAGTAAAAGGACAGTTCATGGACTAGCCAAAAACATTCAGTACTTC. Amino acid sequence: CASSKRTVHGLAKNIQYF.

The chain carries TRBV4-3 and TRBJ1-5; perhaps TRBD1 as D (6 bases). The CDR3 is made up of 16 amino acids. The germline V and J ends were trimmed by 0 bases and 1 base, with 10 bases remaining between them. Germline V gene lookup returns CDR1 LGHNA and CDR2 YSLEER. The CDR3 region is CASSQEPGHSNQPQHF. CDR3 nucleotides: TGCGCCAGCAGCCAAGAACCGGGACACAGCAATCAGCCCCAGCATTTT.

The CDR3 spells CASSRTPSSYNSPLHF. CDR3 sequence (DNA): TGTGCCAGCAGTAGAACTCCGAGCTCCTATAATTCACCCCTCCACTTT. The rearrangement joins TRBV27 to TRBJ1-6; no firm D call. CDR3 length: 16 amino acids. Per the germline V gene, CDR1 is MNHEY and CDR2 is SMNVEV (reference sequence). V shed 5 bases and J shed 0 bases, with 11 bases lying between them.